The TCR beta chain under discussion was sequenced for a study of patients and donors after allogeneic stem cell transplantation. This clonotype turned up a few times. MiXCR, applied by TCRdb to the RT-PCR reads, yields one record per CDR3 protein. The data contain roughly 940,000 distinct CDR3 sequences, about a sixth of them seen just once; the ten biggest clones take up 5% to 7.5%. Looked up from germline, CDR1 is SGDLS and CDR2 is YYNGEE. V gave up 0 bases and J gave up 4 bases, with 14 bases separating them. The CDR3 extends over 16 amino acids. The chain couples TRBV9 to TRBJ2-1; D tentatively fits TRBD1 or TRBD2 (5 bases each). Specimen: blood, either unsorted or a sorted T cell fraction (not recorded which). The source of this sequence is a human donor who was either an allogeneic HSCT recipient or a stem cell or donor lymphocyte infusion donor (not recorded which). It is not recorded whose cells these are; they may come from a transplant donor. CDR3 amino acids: CASSVEPSRVYNEQFF. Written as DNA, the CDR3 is TGTGCCAGCAGCGTAGAACCTAGCAGGGTATACAATGAGCAGTTCTTC.